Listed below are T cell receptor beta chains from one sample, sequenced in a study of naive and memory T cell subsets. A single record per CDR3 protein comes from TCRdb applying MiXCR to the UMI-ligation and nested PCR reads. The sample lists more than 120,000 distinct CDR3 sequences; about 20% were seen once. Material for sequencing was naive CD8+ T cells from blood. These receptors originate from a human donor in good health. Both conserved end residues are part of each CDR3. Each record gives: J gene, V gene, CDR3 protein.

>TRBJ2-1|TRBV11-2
CASSLVGRDRDEQFF
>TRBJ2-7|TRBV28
CASRPRDRSHEQYF
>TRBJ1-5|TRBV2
CASSVPGTDSNQPQHF
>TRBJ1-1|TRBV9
CASSGPWGTEAFF
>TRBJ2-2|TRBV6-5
CASSPTGAAGELFF
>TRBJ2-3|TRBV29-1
CSVGGLGQGAADTQYF
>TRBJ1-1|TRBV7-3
CASSIPGGESRTEAFF
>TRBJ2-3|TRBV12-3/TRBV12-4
CASSSVSAGEWSTDTQYF
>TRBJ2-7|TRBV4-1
CASSQTTGSSYEQYF
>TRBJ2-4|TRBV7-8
CASSSRGLDQNIQYF
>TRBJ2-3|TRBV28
CASSLWGLAGVTDTQYF
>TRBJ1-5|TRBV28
CASSFGGAAGDQPQHF
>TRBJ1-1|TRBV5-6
CASSLRDRGTEAFF
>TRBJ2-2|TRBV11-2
CASSSSTSGSSNTGELFF
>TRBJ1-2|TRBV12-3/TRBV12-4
CASSLPDRSYGYTF
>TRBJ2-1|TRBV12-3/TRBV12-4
CASSLGGEDEQFF
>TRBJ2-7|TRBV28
CASSPQGPYEQYF
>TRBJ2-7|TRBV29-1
CSVWTGGNYEQYF
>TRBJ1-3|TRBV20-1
CSAPLQGLGNTIYF
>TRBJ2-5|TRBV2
CASSDLAGRHQETQYF
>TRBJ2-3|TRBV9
CASSAGLAGAGDTQYF
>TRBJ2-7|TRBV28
CASSFYMNYEQYF
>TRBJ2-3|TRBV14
CASSQSRNTQYF
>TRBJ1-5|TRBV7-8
CASSAQTELNQPQHF
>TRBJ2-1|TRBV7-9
CASSSTMARGEPNEQFF
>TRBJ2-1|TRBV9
CASSGTDYNEQFF
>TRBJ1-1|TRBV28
CASSLFSGEGEAFF
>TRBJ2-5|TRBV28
CASSLFAGAKETQYF
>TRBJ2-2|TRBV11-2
CASSLHGAANTGELFF
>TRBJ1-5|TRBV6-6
CASSPGQAGNQPQHF
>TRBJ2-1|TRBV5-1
CASSFVQGVAPYNEQFF
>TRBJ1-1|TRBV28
CASSTHFRDVMNTEAFF
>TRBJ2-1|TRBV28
CASSRGLVSAYNEQFF
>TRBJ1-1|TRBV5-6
CASSLGRGRTEAFF
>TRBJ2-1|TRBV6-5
CATSGRAGYNEQFF
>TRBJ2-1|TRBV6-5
CASSYPGLPQEQFF
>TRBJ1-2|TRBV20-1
CSARDPPGAAGYGYTF
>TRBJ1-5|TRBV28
CASSYQPQHF
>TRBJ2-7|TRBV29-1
CSFRSSYEQYF
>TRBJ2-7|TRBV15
CAITRSGSYEQYF
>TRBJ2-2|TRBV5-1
CASRGDAGELFF
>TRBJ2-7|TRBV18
CASSPMTTRYEQYF
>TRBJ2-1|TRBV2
CARGLSGGPNEQFF
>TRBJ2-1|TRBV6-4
CASSDGTSDYNEQFF
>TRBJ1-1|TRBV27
CASSFPGNTEAFF
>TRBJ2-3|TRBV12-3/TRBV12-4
CASRPGVGDTQYF
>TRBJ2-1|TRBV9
CASSVEVSGRALNNEQFF
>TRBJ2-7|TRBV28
CASSLPGAYEQYF
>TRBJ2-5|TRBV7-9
CASSDLAGVGETQYF
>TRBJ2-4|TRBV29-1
CSVVGLAKNIQYF
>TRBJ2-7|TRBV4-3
CASSYGKQGEFSYEQYF
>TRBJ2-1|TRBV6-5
CASSQDELDNEQFF
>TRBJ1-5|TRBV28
CASSLNSNSNQPQHF
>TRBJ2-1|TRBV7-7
CASSLDPQSSNEQFF